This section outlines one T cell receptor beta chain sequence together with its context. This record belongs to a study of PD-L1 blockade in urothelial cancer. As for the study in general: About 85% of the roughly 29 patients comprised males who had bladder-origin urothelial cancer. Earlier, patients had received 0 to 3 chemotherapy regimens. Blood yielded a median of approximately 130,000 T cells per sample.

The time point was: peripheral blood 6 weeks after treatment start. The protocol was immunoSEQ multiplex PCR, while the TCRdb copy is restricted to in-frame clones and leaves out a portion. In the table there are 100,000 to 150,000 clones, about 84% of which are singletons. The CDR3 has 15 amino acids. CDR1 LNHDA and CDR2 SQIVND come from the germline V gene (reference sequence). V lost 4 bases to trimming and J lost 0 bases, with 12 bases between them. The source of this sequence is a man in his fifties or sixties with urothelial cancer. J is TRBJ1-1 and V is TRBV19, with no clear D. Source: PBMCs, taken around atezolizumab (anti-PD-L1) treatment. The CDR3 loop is CASSTGRRLNTEAFF. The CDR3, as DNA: TGTGCCAGTAGTACTGGGAGGAGGTTGAACACTGAAGCTTTCTTT.